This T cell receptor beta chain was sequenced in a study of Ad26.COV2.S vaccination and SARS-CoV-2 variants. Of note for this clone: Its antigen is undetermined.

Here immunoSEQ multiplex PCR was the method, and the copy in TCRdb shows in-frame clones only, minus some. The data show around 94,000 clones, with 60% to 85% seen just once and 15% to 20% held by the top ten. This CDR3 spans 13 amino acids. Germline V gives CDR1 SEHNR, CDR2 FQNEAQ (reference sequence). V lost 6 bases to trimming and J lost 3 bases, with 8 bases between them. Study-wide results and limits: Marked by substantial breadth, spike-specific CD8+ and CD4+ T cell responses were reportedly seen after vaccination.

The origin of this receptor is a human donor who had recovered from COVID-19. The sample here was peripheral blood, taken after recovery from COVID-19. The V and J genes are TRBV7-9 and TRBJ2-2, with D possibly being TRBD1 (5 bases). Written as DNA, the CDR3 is TGTGCCAGCAGGAAGACAGACACCGGGGAGCTGTTTTTT. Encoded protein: CASRKTDTGELFF.